This T cell receptor beta chain was identified during a study of cytomegalovirus exposure and HLA in healthy donors. Study-level points and caveats: There were some public TCRs occurring in many donors, but most TCR sequences were rare.

This PCR relied on a set of 60 Vbeta primers and 13 Jbeta primers. Original processing notes: Among the unique TCR beta chains that a later analysis counted, about 86 million in all, 10 million to 11 million were shared. The data were produced by immunoSEQ multiplex PCR, yet TCRdb's version contains in-frame clones alone and is incomplete. D and trimming were read from the DNA, whereas the V and J calls and clone size are those reported in that table. The repertoire consists of under 200,000 clones, with 65% to 90% occurring once and the leading ten covering 1.9%. The V gene lost 1 base and the J gene lost 8 bases, with 11 bases spanning the gap. This CDR3 region has 13 residues. Germline-derived CDR1 and CDR2 are SGHTA and FQGNSA. Regarding this clone: Antigen unknown.

The V and J genes are TRBV7-2 and TRBJ2-5; a weak D match, TRBD1 (5 bases). Specimen: PBMCs. The receptor was isolated from a human donor in good health. DNA of the CDR3: TGTGCCAGCAGCTTAGACAGGCAGCGTACCCAGTACTTC. It specifies CASSLDRQRTQYF.